The 22 T cell receptor beta chains below all came from one sample that was sequenced in a study of T-cell reconstitution after alpha-beta-depleted transplantation in children. Unique molecular identifiers tagged the TCRbeta library. TCRdb ran MiXCR on the PCR reads and lists one entry per CDR3 protein. The data hold some 550,000 distinct CDR3 sequences, with more than 20% observed a single time. Sequencing used PBMCs, mostly from graft donor cells, obtained 360 days after TCRalphabeta/CD19-depleted stem cell transplant. The receptors here all came from a boy under two years old who had a stem cell transplant for acute myeloid leukemia, so the T cells may come from the graft donor.

The sample holds many counts of this clonotype. The chain links TRBV6-5 to TRBJ1-4; D unclear. Germline loops: CDR1 MNHEY, CDR2 SVGAGI. The CDR3 is 14 amino acids. Deletions cut 2 bases from V and 5 bases from J, with 9 bases between. The CDR3 DNA sequence: TGTGCCAGCAGTTACGGCAGGAAGAATGAAAAACTGTTTTTT. As protein: CASSYGRKNEKLFF.

This clonotype has at least ten counts. In DNA, the CDR3 is TGCAGCGGGGGACAGGGATTAAATGGCTACACCTTC. Protein sequence: CSGGQGLNGYTF. This chain connects TRBV29-1 to TRBJ1-2; 9 positions match TRBD1. This CDR3 has 12 residues. V was pared by 7 bases and J by 6 bases, with 6 bases of the junction left unmatched. CDR1 SQVTM and CDR2 ANQGSEA come from the germline V gene.

This clonotype was picked up many times. The J gene is TRBJ1-2, the V gene TRBV4-3; 9 bases fit TRBD1. The CDR3 contains 15 residues. In germline, CDR1 is LGHNA, CDR2 YSLEER. The V and J ends lost 1 base and 4 bases, in that order; junction bases with no gene match: 4. CDR3 bases: TGCGCCAGCAGCCAAGGACAGGGGGAAGGCTATGGCTACACCTTC. Encoded protein: CASSQGQGEGYGYTF.

This clonotype was detected many times. The chain has TRBV10-3 and TRBJ2-5; possibly TRBD1 or TRBD2 for D (5 bases each). CDR3 length: 15 amino acids. V was clipped by 10 bases and J by 3 bases, with 21 bases between them. Germline lookup yields CDR1 ENHRY and CDR2 SYGVKD. The CDR3 loop reads CATMGRMLGEETQYF. The CDR3 bases are TGTGCCACCATGGGACGGATGCTTGGGGAAGAGACCCAGTACTTC.

This clonotype was counted ten times or more. This rearrangement joins TRBV11-2 to TRBJ2-5; D is ambiguous. The V end lost 5 bases, the J end lost 2 bases, and 6 bases lay between the germline ends. The CDR3 is made up of 12 amino acids. Per germline, CDR1 SGHAT and CDR2 FQNNGV. The CDR3 reads CASSIRQETQYF. Written as DNA, the CDR3 is TGTGCCAGCAGCATACGACAAGAGACCCAGTACTTC.

There are many counts of this clonotype. The V and J genes are TRBV20-1 and TRBJ2-7; D possibly matches TRBD1 or TRBD2 (6 bases each). In germline, CDR1 is DFQATT, CDR2 SNEGSKA (reference sequence). The CDR3 contains 12 residues. Trimming took off 7 bases at V and 3 bases at J, with 13 bases between the two ends. The CDR3, as DNA: TGCAGTGGATCCGAGGGGGGCTACGAGCAGTACGTC. This codes for CSGSEGGYEQYV.

This chain joins TRBV20-1 and TRBJ2-4, with D uncertain. The CDR3 is 15 residues long. Trimming removed 3 bases at V and 3 bases at J, with 15 bases between. CDR1 is DFQATT, CDR2 SNEGSKA, per germline (reference sequence). CDR3 loop: CSARGSGYGKNIQYF. The CDR3 bases are TGCAGTGCTAGGGGGTCCGGTTATGGCAAAAACATTCAGTACTTC.

This clonotype came up many times. This chain connects TRBV6-2 or TRBV6-3 to TRBJ2-3; D not certain. This CDR3 has 14 residues. CDR1 and CDR2 (germline): MNHEY, SVGEGT. Trimming took off 8 bases at V and 1 base at J, with 13 bases between the two ends. As DNA, the CDR3 is TGTGCCAGCGAAGGCCATACCCGCACAGATACGCAGTATTTT. Its protein is CASEGHTRTDTQYF.

The V gene is TRBV7-2, the J gene TRBJ1-1, with TRBD1 matching over 7 bases. Germline CDR1 and CDR2: SGHTA and FQGNSA. The CDR3 spans 16 residues. V was pared by 2 bases and J by 3 bases, with 9 bases of the junction left unmatched. CDR3 in amino acids: CASSLKDREADTEAFF. The CDR3 DNA is TGTGCCAGCAGCTTAAAAGACAGGGAGGCGGACACTGAAGCTTTCTTT.

This clonotype appeared a few times. This rearrangement joins TRBV6-5 to TRBJ2-5; D is possibly TRBD1 (6 bases). There are 14 residues in the CDR3. Germline assignment: CDR1 MNHEY and CDR2 SVGAGI. The V end was cut by 2 bases, the J end by 1 base, with 8 bases between. In nucleotides, the CDR3 is TGTGCCAGCAGTTACGGGGGCCGCCAAGAGACCCAGTACTTC. Residues: CASSYGGRQETQYF.

There are a few counts of this clonotype. The chain uses TRBV15 and TRBJ2-7, with no clear D. Trimming pared 1 base from V and 4 bases from J, leaving 8 bases between. The CDR3 is 13 amino acids. Germline lookup yields CDR1 LNHNV and CDR2 YYDKDF (reference sequence). The CDR3 here is CATSRGVVYEQYF. The DNA of the CDR3 is TGTGCCACCAGCAGAGGAGTGGTTTACGAGCAGTACTTC.

This clonotype was recorded many times. V is TRBV6-5 and J is TRBJ1-1; D remains unclear. The CDR3 covers 13 residues. V lost 3 bases to trimming and J lost 2 bases, with 7 bases between them. Germline V lookup: CDR1 MNHEY, CDR2 SVGAGI. The chain's CDR3 is CASSYRVNTEAFF. The CDR3, as DNA: TGTGCCAGCAGTTATCGGGTTAACACTGAAGCTTTCTTT.

The chain is built from TRBV29-1 and TRBJ2-5; D unresolved. Trimming shortened V by 1 base and J by 8 bases, and 11 bases separated the two germline ends. CDR3 size: 12 residues. The germline CDR1 and CDR2 sequences are SQVTM and ANQGSEA. The CDR3 DNA reads as TGCAGCGTTGAAGCGCAGTTTGAAACCCAGTACTTC. This translates into CSVEAQFETQYF.

Ten or more counts support this clonotype. The chain has TRBV5-1 and TRBJ1-6; 7 nucleotides match TRBD1. CDR1 is SGHRS and CDR2 is YFSETQ in the germline V gene. The CDR3 extends over 14 amino acids. The ends lost 4 bases at V and 6 bases at J; junction bases unmatched: 4. This chain's CDR3 is CASSPGTANSPLHF. DNA of the CDR3: TGCGCCAGCAGCCCCGGGACAGCTAATTCACCCCTCCACTTT.

This clonotype was detected many times. J is TRBJ2-5 and V is TRBV11-2, with 7 nucleotides matching TRBD2. This CDR3 region has 14 residues. Germline V gene data show CDR1 as SGHAT and CDR2 as FQNNGV. V trimming: 2 bases; J trimming: 2 bases; junction bases outside the gene matches: 2. CDR3 DNA sequence: TGTGCCAGCAGCTTATCAGCGGGGCAAGAGACCCAGTACTTC. It yields the protein CASSLSAGQETQYF.

This clonotype was seen repeatedly, ten times or more. This chain connects TRBV20-1 to TRBJ2-7; D tentatively fits TRBD1 or TRBD2 (7 bases each). V was clipped by 6 bases and J by 3 bases, with 18 bases between them. Germline loops: CDR1 DFQATT, CDR2 SNEGSKA (reference sequence). The CDR3 is 14 residues long. The CDR3: CSAKRQGLNYEQYV. Written as DNA, the CDR3 is TGCAGTGCAAAAAGACAGGGACTAAACTACGAGCAGTACGTC.

The chain combines TRBV25-1 with TRBJ2-3, with 10 positions matching TRBD2. V shed 2 bases, J shed 3 bases, and the junction held 11 bases outside the gene matches. The germline V gene encodes CDR1 MGHDK and CDR2 SYGVNS. The CDR3 is 18 amino acids. CDR3 in amino acids: CASSEATSLAGATDTQYF. The DNA of the CDR3 is TGTGCCAGCAGTGAAGCAACTTCTCTAGCGGGGGCGACAGATACGCAGTATTTT.

The V gene is TRBV20-1, the J gene TRBJ2-7; 7 nucleotides match TRBD1. The CDR3 totals 15 residues. V dropped 2 bases and J dropped 3; count of bases not matched to a gene: 10. CDR1 DFQATT and CDR2 SNEGSKA come from the germline V gene (reference sequence). The CDR3 here is CSARTGFGTVYEQYF. As DNA, the CDR3 is TGCAGTGCTAGAACCGGATTCGGGACAGTCTACGAGCAGTACTTC.

The rearrangement uses TRBV15 and TRBJ2-7, with 10 bases identical to TRBD1. Germline V gene data show CDR1 as LNHNV and CDR2 as YYDKDF (reference sequence). The CDR3 totals 16 residues. The ends lost 2 bases at V and 1 base at J; junction bases unmatched: 5. The CDR3 DNA is TGTGCCACCAGCAGATTACGGACAGGGGGGTCCTACGAGCAGTACTTC. Its protein is CATSRLRTGGSYEQYF.

This clonotype has a count of ten or more. The genes are TRBV20-1 and TRBJ2-7; TRBD1 agrees at 8 bases. This CDR3 spans 13 amino acids. Germline CDR1 is DFQATT and CDR2 is SNEGSKA (reference sequence). The trim removed 5 bases at V and 3 bases at J, leaving 6 bases unmatched. Here the CDR3 DNA reads TGCAGTGCTCGGACAGGGAATAACTACGAGCAGTACTTC. Protein: CSARTGNNYEQYF.

This chain joins TRBV12-3 or TRBV12-4 and TRBJ2-7; 9 bases align to TRBD1. The CDR3 runs 15 residues. Unmatched junction bases numbered 11, after V lost 0 bases and J lost 11 bases. CDR3 residues: CASSLAGTGKVTEYF. CDR3 nucleotides: TGTGCCAGCAGTTTAGCCGGGACAGGGAAGGTTACGGAGTACTTC.

V is TRBV6-1 and J is TRBJ2-1, with a weak D call TRBD1 (6 bases). Between the trimmed V and J ends, which lost 6 bases and 3 bases, there was a span of 27 bases. The germline CDR1 and CDR2 sequences are MNHNS and SASEGT. There are 19 residues in the CDR3. The CDR3 nucleotides are TGTGCCAGCAGCCCCCGGCTAGCTCGACATGGACAGAACTACAATGAGCAGTTCTTC. Protein product: CASSPRLARHGQNYNEQFF.